The 15 T cell receptor beta chains below all came from one sample that was sequenced in a study of blood T cell repertoires in COVID-19. TCRdb keeps only in-frame clones here, not all; method: immunoSEQ multiplex PCR. The sample has about 670,000 clones, 90% seen once; the top ten hold roughly 0.25%. Material: peripheral blood. The receptors originated from a woman aged 18-29 years with acute or convalescent COVID-19.

The CDR3 here is CASSVTDRAQETQYF. The CDR3 nucleotides are TGTGCCAGCAGTGTAACGGACAGAGCACAAGAGACCCAGTACTTC. The rearrangement joins TRBV28 to TRBJ2-5; possible D gene TRBD1, 6 bases. This CDR3 has 15 amino acids. Between the trimmed V and J ends, which lost 5 bases and 2 bases, there was a span of 15 bases. Germline V lookup: CDR1 MDHEN, CDR2 SYDVKM.

The rearrangement links TRBV4-1 to TRBJ2-2; TRBD1 is a possible D gene (6 bases). The length of the CDR3 is 16 residues. Trimming removed 1 base from V and 1 base from J, with 10 bases in between. CDR1 is MGHRA, CDR2 YSYEKL, per germline. For the CDR3, the DNA is TGCGCCAGCAGCCAAGGGGGACACCTGAACACCGGGGAGCTGTTTTTT. Translation gives CASSQGGHLNTGELFF.

This clone showed up just once. The sample contains more than one DNA sequence encoding this CDR3. The genes are TRBV19 and TRBJ1-1; no firm D call. Trimming shortened V by 1 base and J by 1 base, and 4 bases separated the two germline ends. The CDR3 contains 13 residues. CDR1 is LNHDA and CDR2 is SQIVND in the germline V gene (reference sequence). The CDR3 nucleotides read TGTGCCAGTAGTATAGGGAGGAACACTGAAGCTTTCTTT. It is translated as CASSIGRNTEAFF.

A single count supports this clone. The chain couples TRBV9 to TRBJ2-3, with TRBD2 matching over 10 bases. The CDR3 consists of 19 residues. CDR1 SGDLS and CDR2 YYNGEE come from the germline V gene. Germline trimming cut 3 bases from V and 0 bases from J; bases unmatched to any gene: 13. The CDR3 sequence: CASSAGAPGLAISTDTQYF. CDR3 bases: TGTGCCAGCAGCGCGGGGGCTCCGGGACTAGCGATTAGCACAGATACGCAGTATTTT.

This clone has only a few counts. The chain links TRBV9 to TRBJ2-7; 8 bases agree with TRBD1. CDR3 size: 15 residues. Germline V gene lookup returns CDR1 SGDLS and CDR2 YYNGEE. V lost 4 bases to trimming and J lost 6 bases; unmatched junction nucleotides: 12. In DNA, the CDR3 is TGTGCCAGCAGCCCCTCGACAGGGGTGAGATCCGAGCAGTACTTC. It encodes CASSPSTGVRSEQYF.

The gene calls are TRBV6-4 and TRBJ2-7; 11 bases are shared with TRBD2. V trimming: 2 bases; J trimming: 3 bases; junction bases outside the gene matches: 15. Germline CDR1 is MRHNA and CDR2 is SNTAGT. The CDR3 length is 19 residues. CDR3 loop: CASSDPYRTSGGLLYEQYF. DNA for the CDR3: TGTGCCAGCAGTGACCCGTATCGTACTAGCGGGGGCCTTCTCTACGAGCAGTACTTC.

This clone has only a few counts. CDR3 sequence (DNA): TGTGCCAGCAGTGGACTAGCTGGCACAGATACGCAGTATTTT. Translated, it gives CASSGLAGTDTQYF. V gene TRBV6-4 combines with J gene TRBJ2-3; 7 positions agree with TRBD2. Germline V gene lookup returns CDR1 MRHNA and CDR2 SNTAGT. V shed 4 bases, J shed 1 base, and the junction held 2 bases outside the gene matches. There are 14 residues in the CDR3.

V and J are TRBV6-4 and TRBJ2-1, with 7 bases aligning to TRBD2. CDR1 is MRHNA and CDR2 is SNTAGT in the germline V gene. Trimming cost V 3 bases and J 4 bases; bases outside gene matches: 6. CDR3 length: 15 residues. The CDR3 DNA is TGTGCCAGCAGTGAGGAGCGGGGAGATTACAATGAGCAGTTCTTC. Translating gives CASSEERGDYNEQFF.

DNA for the CDR3: TGTGCCAGTACCCCTGGGACTTACAATGAGCAGTTCTTC. This encodes CASTPGTYNEQFF. V gene TRBV19 combines with J gene TRBJ2-1; D perhaps matches TRBD2 (6 bases). Germline V gene sequence: CDR1 LNHDA, CDR2 SQIVND (reference sequence). The CDR3 loop spans 13 amino acids. V lost 7 bases and J lost 4, with 11 bases in between.

The rearrangement joins TRBV2 to TRBJ2-7, with 7 positions matching TRBD1. V was clipped by 4 bases and J by 1 base; unmatched bases: 7. Germline CDR1 reads SNHLY; CDR2 reads FYNNEI. This CDR3 is built from 15 residues. CDR3 in DNA: TGTGCCAGCAGTGTTTCGAAGGGACAGTCCTACGAGCAGTACTTC. It codes for CASSVSKGQSYEQYF.

CDR3 DNA sequence: TGTGCCAGCAACGTTCTGGGAGCGGATAATTCACCCCTCCACTTT. This sequence encodes CASNVLGADNSPLHF. The rearrangement joins TRBV25-1 to TRBJ1-6; D unclear. This CDR3 is built from 15 residues. The V gene's germline CDR1 is MGHDK and CDR2 SYGVNS. With 7 bases removed from V and 5 bases from J, the gap between germline ends came to 15 bases.

This chain uses TRBV14 with TRBJ1-1, with 8 bases identical to TRBD1. The CDR3 loop spans 18 amino acids. Germline values: CDR1 SGHDN, CDR2 FVKESK. After removal of 1 base from V and 0 bases from J, the junction contained 10 bases not matched to a gene. CDR3 sequence: CASSQVVGTGPMNTEAFF. CDR3 DNA sequence: TGTGCCAGCAGCCAAGTGGTCGGGACAGGACCAATGAACACTGAAGCTTTCTTT.

V usage is TRBV5-1 and J usage is TRBJ2-1; 10 bases fit TRBD1. The CDR3 sequence is 14 residues long. After removal of 8 bases from V and 9 bases from J, the junction contained 11 bases not matched to a gene. The V gene's germline CDR1 is SGHRS and CDR2 YFSETQ. The CDR3 loop reads CASVQGTGEGEQFF. The CDR3 DNA reads as TGCGCCAGTGTCCAAGGGACAGGGGAAGGTGAGCAGTTCTTC.

V gene TRBV2 combines with J gene TRBJ2-7; the D gene is possibly TRBD2 (5 bases). The germline CDR1 and CDR2 sequences are SNHLY and FYNNEI. Trimming took off 4 bases at V and 6 bases at J, with 13 bases between the two ends. The CDR3 runs to 13 residues. As DNA, the CDR3 is TGTGCCAGCAGTGCCACTAGAGGTCGCGAGCAGTACTTC. Its translation is CASSATRGREQYF.

The chain joins TRBV14 to TRBJ1-5; D is possibly TRBD1 (6 bases). V was pared by 0 bases and J by 7 bases, with 16 bases between. Germline CDR1 and CDR2: SGHDN and FVKESK. The CDR3 totals 16 residues. The DNA of the CDR3 is TGTGCCAGCAGCCAAGAGGTGGGGGCGGCAGGGCAGCCCCAGCATTTT. Amino acid sequence: CASSQEVGAAGQPQHF.